This note documents a single T cell receptor beta chain sequence. The antigen is unknown. Sequenced by immunoSEQ multiplex PCR; TCRdb stores in-frame clones only, minus some. This sample has about 120,000 clones, with 90% to 95% found just once. This CDR3 is 16 amino acids long. Trimming took 0 bases from V and 2 from J; bases not matched to a gene: 6. Germline V lookup: CDR1 MNHEY, CDR2 SVGAGI. The data originate from a study of siplizumab effects on memory and regulatory T cells. General study findings and limits: Roughly 80-97% of proliferating CD4+ or CD8+ clones defied assignment to a naive or memory phenotype. Sequences below about 10^-5 frequency were poorly captured, and few alloreactive clones mapped to unstimulated subsets. Major contributors to the alloresponse seemed to be naive T cells, which also appeared more diverse than memory cells. Researchers did not confirm the suppressive function of proliferating Tregs from siplizumab cultures.

The origin of this receptor is a human donor in good health. J is TRBJ2-7 and V is TRBV6-5; 8 nucleotides align to TRBD2. The material sequenced was non-Treg CD4+ T cells sorted from blood. The CDR3 nucleotides read TGTGCCAGCAGTTACTCCGCCAGCGGGGGAACCTACGAGCAGTACTTC. Amino acids: CASSYSASGGTYEQYF.